The clone carrying this T cell receptor (beta chain) was picked up a small number of times. The antigen remains unidentified. The data were obtained in a study of T cell clones after liver transplantation. Overall study: Pre-transplant mixed lymphocyte reactions yielded third-party-reactive TCRbeta sequences as comparators for graft-donor-reactive sequences. Broader study findings: In a couple of subjects, few donor cells limited the measurable donor-reactive repertoire.

Sequencing of dividing CFSE-low cells from the MLR defined alloreactive TCRbeta sequences. Graft donor PBMCs, splenocytes, lymph-node cells, or third-party PBMCs stimulated pre-transplant recipient cells. Repertoires were generated with immunoSEQ multiplex PCR, while TCRdb's copy carries only in-frame clones and drops some. The table records roughly 4,500 clones, roughly 30% of them present only once. V was pared by 5 bases and J by 5 bases, with 4 bases between. The CDR3 is made up of 11 amino acids. Germline values: CDR1 SEHNR, CDR2 FQNEAQ (reference sequence). The material sequenced was CD4+ T cells from cultured PBMCs. The chain carries TRBV7-9 and TRBJ1-5; D uncertain. This receptor was obtained from a human patient who received a liver transplant. Some T cells may be the graft donor's. This CDR3 reads CASSPDQPQHF. Written as DNA, the CDR3 is TGTGCCAGCAGCCCTGATCAGCCCCAGCATTTT.